A selection of T cell receptor beta chains follows, all from one sample in a study of cytomegalovirus exposure and HLA in healthy donors. The protocol was immunoSEQ multiplex PCR, while the TCRdb copy is restricted to in-frame clones and leaves out a portion. The profile shows 190,000 or so clones, roughly 80% of them singletons. What was sequenced was PBMCs. All receptors come from a woman aged 18 to 35 in good health and CMV-seropositive. CDR3s include the opening cysteine and the closing phenylalanine or tryptophan. A D gene is named only where the DNA matches it firmly. Not all rows give a size; the values are once, few, many and, for expanded clones, a class.

clone size,J gene,D gene,V gene,CDR3 DNA,CDR3 protein
-,TRBJ2-3,-,TRBV29-1,TGCAGCTCCCGGTCGGGGACTAGCACAGATACGCAGTATTTT,CSSRSGTSTDTQYF
-,TRBJ1-3,-,TRBV9,TGTGCCAGCAGTAGGCTCGGGGTAGCTGGAAACACCATATATTTT,CASSRLGVAGNTIYF
-,TRBJ2-5,-,TRBV6-1,TGTGCCAGCAGTAGGACCCGGGAACTACAAGAGACCCAGTACTTC,CASSRTRELQETQYF
-,TRBJ2-7,TRBD2,TRBV5-6,TGTGCCAGCAGCTACAGCGGGGGGGCCTCCTACGAGCAGTACTTC,CASSYSGGASYEQYF
-,TRBJ2-3,-,TRBV9,TGTGCCAGCAGCCCCGGGGCAGGGGTTTTGGATACGCAGTATTTT,CASSPGAGVLDTQYF
-,TRBJ1-2,-,TRBV15,TGTGCCACCAGCAGAGATAATAGGGGTTCGGATGGCTACACCTTC,CATSRDNRGSDGYTF
-,TRBJ1-2,-,TRBV4-1,TGCGCCAGCAGCACGCGAATTCGGACAGCGTATGGCTACACCTTC,CASSTRIRTAYGYTF
-,TRBJ1-1,-,TRBV4-2,TGTGCCAGCAGCCAAGAGCCGGGGAGTACTGAAGCTTTCTTT,CASSQEPGSTEAFF
-,TRBJ1-2,TRBD1,TRBV7-2,TGTGCCAGCAGCCCCCAGGGGGGTCTCGGAGCTAACTATGGCTACACCTTC,CASSPQGGLGANYGYTF
-,TRBJ1-2,-,TRBV7-7,TGTGCCAGCAGGCGGAATCAGGGTTCCTATGGCTACACCTTC,CASRRNQGSYGYTF
-,TRBJ2-5,TRBD2,TRBV9,TGTGCCAGCAGCGCCTCGACTAGCGGGGGCGAGACCCAGTACTTC,CASSASTSGGETQYF
-,TRBJ1-4,TRBD1,TRBV6-1,TGTGCCAGCAACCGGGACAGAAATGAAAAACTGTTTTTT,CASNRDRNEKLFF
-,TRBJ1-1,TRBD1,TRBV7-6,TGTGCCAGCAGCTTCGGGACAGGGGACACTGAAGCTTTCTTT,CASSFGTGDTEAFF
-,TRBJ2-1,TRBD1,TRBV5-4,TGTGCCAGCAGCTTGGGGGGACAGGGGTCCATCTACAATGAGCAGTTCTTC,CASSLGGQGSIYNEQFF
-,TRBJ1-6,-,TRBV4-3,TGCGCCAGCAGCCAGAAATTAGGAGCCTATAATTCACCCCTCCACTTT,CASSQKLGAYNSPLHF
-,TRBJ2-7,TRBD2,TRBV6-5,TGTGCCAGCAGTTACTCGGCTAGCGGGGGATCCTACGAGCAGTACTTC,CASSYSASGGSYEQYF
-,TRBJ2-7,-,TRBV7-2,TGTGCCAGCATGGCTAGCGATCTCTACGAGCAGTACTTC,CASMASDLYEQYF
-,TRBJ2-1,TRBD2,TRBV4-3,TGCGCCAGCAGCCAATACCCGCCTAGCGGGGGGACCTACAATGAGCAGTTCTTC,CASSQYPPSGGTYNEQFF
-,TRBJ2-1,TRBD1,TRBV6-1,TGTGCCAGCAGTGCTATGACGGGACAGGGGAATTACAATGAGCAGTTCTTC,CASSAMTGQGNYNEQFF
once,TRBJ2-2,TRBD2,TRBV18,TGTGCCAGCTCCCCATTCGAGGGAGGGACCGGGGAGCTGTTTTTT,CASSPFEGGTGELFF
few,TRBJ1-2,TRBD1,TRBV5-6,TGTGCCAGCAGCTTGGCAGGGGGCGGCTACACCTTC,CASSLAGGGYTF
-,TRBJ2-2,-,TRBV29-1,TGCGCGTTACGTCTGAACACCGGGGAGCTGTTTTTT,CALRLNTGELFF
-,TRBJ2-3,-,TRBV7-2,TGTGCCAGCAGCTCTATCAGGACAGGCACAGATACGCAGTATTTT,CASSSIRTGTDTQYF
-,TRBJ2-3,-,TRBV20-1,TGCAGTGCTAGGACAGACCATACGCAGTATTTT,CSARTDHTQYF
-,TRBJ2-5,TRBD1,TRBV7-9,TGTGCCAGCTTGGAGTACGAACAGGGGCCACAAGAGACCCAGTACTTC,CASLEYEQGPQETQYF
-,TRBJ2-5,-,TRBV29-1,TGCAGCGCTAGACCGACAGATAAAGAGACCCAGTACTTC,CSARPTDKETQYF
-,TRBJ2-3,TRBD2,TRBV13,TGTGCCAGCAGCACTAGCGGGGACACAGATACGCAGTATTTT,CASSTSGDTDTQYF
-,TRBJ1-1,TRBD1,TRBV19,TGTGCCAGTAGTGGAAGGACAGGGGGAGCTTTCTTT,CASSGRTGGAFF
-,TRBJ2-5,TRBD1,TRBV5-4,TGTGCCAGCCTCGACAGGGTTCGAGAGACCCAGTACTTC,CASLDRVRETQYF
-,TRBJ2-3,TRBD2,TRBV27,TGTGCCAGCAGTCCCCTTACTAGCGGGGGGGCCGGGACGCAGTATTTT,CASSPLTSGGAGTQYF
-,TRBJ2-5,-,TRBV7-9,TGTGCCAGCAGCTTCAGGGTTGGGGAGACCCAGTACTTC,CASSFRVGETQYF
-,TRBJ2-5,-,TRBV5-4,TGTGCCAGCACCACAGGCGCTGGTACCCAAGAGACCCAGTACTTC,CASTTGAGTQETQYF
-,TRBJ1-2,TRBD1,TRBV6-1,TGTGCCAGCAACCCAGGGGGCCACTACTATGGCTACACCTTC,CASNPGGHYYGYTF
-,TRBJ1-1,-,TRBV5-6,TGTGCCAGCAGCTTGGTTACAGGGAGTAACACTGAAGCTTTCTTT,CASSLVTGSNTEAFF
-,TRBJ1-2,-,TRBV5-1,TGCGCCAGCAGCTTGAGGCGGGGTAACTATGGCTACACCTTC,CASSLRRGNYGYTF
-,TRBJ2-2,-,TRBV6-5,TGTGCCAGCAGTTACTCGAGGGTGGCCGGGGAGCTGTTTTTT,CASSYSRVAGELFF
-,TRBJ2-7,-,TRBV2,TGTGCCAGCAGTGAATTGGAGGGAAGTAACTTCGAGCAGTACTTC,CASSELEGSNFEQYF
-,TRBJ1-1,-,TRBV9,TGTGCCAGCAGCGTAGGGGGTAGCCCGGAGGTAGGCGCTTTCTTT,CASSVGGSPEVGAFF
few,TRBJ2-7,-,TRBV5-1,TGCGCCAGCAGCTTGGCAGGGGGGCGCGTATACGAGCAGTACTTC,CASSLAGGRVYEQYF
-,TRBJ1-5,-,TRBV4-1,TGCGCCAGCAGCCAGGACTACAATCAGCCCCAGCATTTT,CASSQDYNQPQHF
-,TRBJ2-5,-,TRBV4-1,TGCGCCAGCAGCCAGCCGGGACTGACTTTTTACGAGACCCAGTACTTC,CASSQPGLTFYETQYF
-,TRBJ2-2,-,TRBV19,TGTGCCAGTAGCGGATTACGGGGGAACACCGGGGAGCTGTTTTTT,CASSGLRGNTGELFF
-,TRBJ1-2,-,TRBV19,TGTGCCAGTAGTTGGACAGCTCTGGGCTACACCTTC,CASSWTALGYTF
once,TRBJ2-5,-,TRBV5-1,TGCGCCAGCAGCTTGGCCGCAGTCCAAGAGACCCAGTACTTC,CASSLAAVQETQYF
-,TRBJ1-1,-,TRBV7-6,TGTGCCAGCATCCCCGGGGGTGCGAACACTGAAGCTTTCTTT,CASIPGGANTEAFF
-,TRBJ2-2,-,TRBV18,TGTGCCAGCTCAACGAATCAGGGGTCGAGAACCGGGGAGCTGTTTTTT,CASSTNQGSRTGELFF
few,TRBJ1-2,-,TRBV7-8,TGTGCCAGCAGACCCCAGGGCCGCTATGGCTACACCTTC,CASRPQGRYGYTF
-,TRBJ1-1,-,TRBV5-4,TGTGCCAGCAGCTTGGGCGGGGGGCGGAACACTGAAGCTTTCTTT,CASSLGGGRNTEAFF
-,TRBJ2-7,-,TRBV5-8,TGTGCCAGCAGCTTGGGTCGTCACGAGCAGTACTTC,CASSLGRHEQYF
-,TRBJ2-7,TRBD2,TRBV28,TGTGCCAGCACCACGGGGGGGCACTACGAGCAGTACTTC,CASTTGGHYEQYF
few,TRBJ2-1,-,TRBV6-1,TGTGCCAGCAGTGAAGTCAGGTTTAGGTTCTCGAATGAGCAGTTCTTC,CASSEVRFRFSNEQFF
-,TRBJ2-3,TRBD2,TRBV2,TGTGCCAGCAGAGGGACTAGCGGTTTCACAGATACGCAGTATTTT,CASRGTSGFTDTQYF
-,TRBJ2-5,-,TRBV6-6,TGTGCCAGCAGGCCCTCCGGGGTACAAGAGACCCAGTACTTC,CASRPSGVQETQYF
-,TRBJ2-7,TRBD1,TRBV5-1,TGCGCCAGCAGCTTAGACAGGGCCTACGAGCAGTACTTC,CASSLDRAYEQYF
-,TRBJ2-7,-,TRBV6-1,TGTGCCAGCTCTTCGTCGGTCTTACCTAACGAGCAGTACTTC,CASSSSVLPNEQYF
-,TRBJ2-1,TRBD2,TRBV19,TGTGCCAGTAGCCTAAACAGCGGGGGGGCCACTGAGCAGTTCTTC,CASSLNSGGATEQFF